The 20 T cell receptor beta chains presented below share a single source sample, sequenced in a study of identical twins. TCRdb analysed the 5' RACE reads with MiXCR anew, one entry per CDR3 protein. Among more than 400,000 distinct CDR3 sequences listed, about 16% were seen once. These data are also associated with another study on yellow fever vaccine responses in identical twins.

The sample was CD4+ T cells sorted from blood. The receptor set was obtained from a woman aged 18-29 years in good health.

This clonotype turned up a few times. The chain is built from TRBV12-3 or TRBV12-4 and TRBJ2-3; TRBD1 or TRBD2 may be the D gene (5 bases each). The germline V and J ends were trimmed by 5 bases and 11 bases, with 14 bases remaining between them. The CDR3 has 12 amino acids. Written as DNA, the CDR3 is TGTGCCAGCAGTCCCGGGGCCATTAAGCAGTATTTT. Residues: CASSPGAIKQYF.

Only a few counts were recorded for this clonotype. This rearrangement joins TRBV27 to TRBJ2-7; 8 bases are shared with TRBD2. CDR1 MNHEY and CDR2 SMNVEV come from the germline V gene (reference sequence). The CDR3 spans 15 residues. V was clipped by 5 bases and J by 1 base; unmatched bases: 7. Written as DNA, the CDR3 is TGTGCCAGCAGTAAGACGAGCGGGGGATCCTACGAGCAGTACTTC. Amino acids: CASSKTSGGSYEQYF.

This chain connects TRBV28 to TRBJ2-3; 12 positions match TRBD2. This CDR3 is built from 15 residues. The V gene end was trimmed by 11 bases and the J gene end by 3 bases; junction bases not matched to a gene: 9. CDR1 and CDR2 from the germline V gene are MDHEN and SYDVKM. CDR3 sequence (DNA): TGTGCCGGTTACCCCGGGACTAGCGGGACAGATACGCAGTATTTT. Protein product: CAGYPGTSGTDTQYF. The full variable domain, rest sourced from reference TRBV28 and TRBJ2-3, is DVKVTQSSRYLVKRTGEKVFLECVQDMDHENMFWYRQDPGLGLRLIYFSYDVKMKEKGDIPEGYSVSREKKERFSLILESASTNQTSMYLCAGYPGTSGTDTQYFGPGTRLTVL.

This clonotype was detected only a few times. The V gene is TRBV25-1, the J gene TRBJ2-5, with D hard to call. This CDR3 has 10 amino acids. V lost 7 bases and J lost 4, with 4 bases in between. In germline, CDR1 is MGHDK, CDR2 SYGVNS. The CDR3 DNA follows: TGTGCCAGCACCCCAGAGACCCAGTACTTC. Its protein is CASTPETQYF.

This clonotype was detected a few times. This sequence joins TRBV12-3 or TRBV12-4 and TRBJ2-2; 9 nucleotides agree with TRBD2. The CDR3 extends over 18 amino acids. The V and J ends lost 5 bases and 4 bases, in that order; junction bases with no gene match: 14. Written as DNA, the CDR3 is TGTGCCAGCAGTCCAAGGGCGTTGACTAGCGGATTCACCGGGGAGCTGTTTTTT. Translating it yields CASSPRALTSGFTGELFF.

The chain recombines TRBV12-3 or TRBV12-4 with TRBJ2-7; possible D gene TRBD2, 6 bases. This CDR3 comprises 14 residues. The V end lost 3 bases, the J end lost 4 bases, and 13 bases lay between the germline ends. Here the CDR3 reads CASSLGGPKYEQYF. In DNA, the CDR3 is TGTGCCAGCAGTTTGGGGGGACCTAAGTACGAGCAGTACTTC.

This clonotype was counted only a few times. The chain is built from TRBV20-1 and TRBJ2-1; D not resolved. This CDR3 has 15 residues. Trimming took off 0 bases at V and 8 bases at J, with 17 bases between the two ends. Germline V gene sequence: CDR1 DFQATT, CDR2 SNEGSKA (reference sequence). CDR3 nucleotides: TGCAGTGCTAGAGATTGGGCAAGGGCTATAGATGAGCAGTTCTTC. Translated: CSARDWARAIDEQFF.

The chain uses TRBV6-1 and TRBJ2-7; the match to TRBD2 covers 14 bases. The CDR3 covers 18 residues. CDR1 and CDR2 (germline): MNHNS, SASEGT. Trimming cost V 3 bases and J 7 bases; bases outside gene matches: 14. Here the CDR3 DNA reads TGTGCCAGCAGTGACGGGACTAGCGGGAGTAGGGGCCGAGGGGAGCAGTACTTC. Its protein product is CASSDGTSGSRGRGEQYF.

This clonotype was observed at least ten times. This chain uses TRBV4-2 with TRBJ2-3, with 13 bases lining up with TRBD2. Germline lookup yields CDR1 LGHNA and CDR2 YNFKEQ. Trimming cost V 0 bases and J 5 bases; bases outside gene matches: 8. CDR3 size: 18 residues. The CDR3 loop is CASSQDRTSGGPRDTQYF. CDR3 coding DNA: TGTGCCAGCAGCCAAGATAGGACTAGCGGGGGCCCTCGAGATACGCAGTATTTT.

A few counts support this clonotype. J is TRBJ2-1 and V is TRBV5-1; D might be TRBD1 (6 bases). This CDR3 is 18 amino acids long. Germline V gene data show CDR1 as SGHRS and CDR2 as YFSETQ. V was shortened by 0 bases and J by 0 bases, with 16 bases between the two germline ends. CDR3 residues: CASSLAGQFDHSYNEQFF. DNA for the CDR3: TGCGCCAGCAGCTTGGCCGGACAGTTTGATCACTCCTACAATGAGCAGTTCTTC.

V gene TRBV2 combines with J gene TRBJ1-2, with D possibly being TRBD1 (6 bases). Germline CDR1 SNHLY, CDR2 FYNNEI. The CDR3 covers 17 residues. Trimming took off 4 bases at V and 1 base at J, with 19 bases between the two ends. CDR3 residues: CASSAWGGDTFNYGYTF. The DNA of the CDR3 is TGTGCCAGCAGTGCCTGGGGCGGGGACACCTTTAACTATGGCTACACCTTC.

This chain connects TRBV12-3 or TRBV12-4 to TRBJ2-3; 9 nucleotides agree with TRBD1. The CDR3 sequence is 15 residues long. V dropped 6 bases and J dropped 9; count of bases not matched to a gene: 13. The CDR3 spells CASSPRGTGQGTQYF. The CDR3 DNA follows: TGTGCCAGCAGCCCACGCGGGACCGGACAGGGGACGCAGTATTTT.

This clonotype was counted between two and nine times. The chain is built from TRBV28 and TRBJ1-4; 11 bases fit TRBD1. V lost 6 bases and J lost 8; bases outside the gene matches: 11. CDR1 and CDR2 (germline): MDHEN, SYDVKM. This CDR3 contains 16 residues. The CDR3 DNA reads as TGTGCCAGCAGCTTTCCTTTTGGGACAGGGGGGGAAAAACTGTTTTTT. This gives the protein CASSFPFGTGGEKLFF.

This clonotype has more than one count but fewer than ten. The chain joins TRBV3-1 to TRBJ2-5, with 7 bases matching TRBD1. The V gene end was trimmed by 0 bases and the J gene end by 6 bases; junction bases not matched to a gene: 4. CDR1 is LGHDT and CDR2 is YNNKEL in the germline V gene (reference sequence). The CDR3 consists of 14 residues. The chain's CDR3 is CASSQEDREQTQYF. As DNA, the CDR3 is TGTGCCAGCAGCCAAGAAGACAGGGAACAGACCCAGTACTTC.

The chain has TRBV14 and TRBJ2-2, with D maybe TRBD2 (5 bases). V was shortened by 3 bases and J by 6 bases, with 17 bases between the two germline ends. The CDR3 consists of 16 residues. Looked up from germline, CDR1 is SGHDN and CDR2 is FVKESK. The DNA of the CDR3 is TGTGCCAGCAGCCACCCCGCCGGGATATCCGCCGGGGAGCTGTTTTTT. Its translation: CASSHPAGISAGELFF. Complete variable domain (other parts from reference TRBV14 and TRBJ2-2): EAGVTQFPSHSVIEKGQTVTLRCDPISGHDNLYWYRRVMGKEIKFLLHFVKESKQDESGMPNNRFLAERTGGTYSTLKVQPAELEDSGVYFCASSHPAGISAGELFFGEGSRLTVL.

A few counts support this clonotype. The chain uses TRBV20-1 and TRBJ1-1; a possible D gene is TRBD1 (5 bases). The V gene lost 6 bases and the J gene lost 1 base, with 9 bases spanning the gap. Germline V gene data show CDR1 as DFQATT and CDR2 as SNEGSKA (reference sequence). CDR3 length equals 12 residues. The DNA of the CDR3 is TGCAGTGCCGCGGACACGAACACTGAAGCTTTCTTT. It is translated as CSAADTNTEAFF.

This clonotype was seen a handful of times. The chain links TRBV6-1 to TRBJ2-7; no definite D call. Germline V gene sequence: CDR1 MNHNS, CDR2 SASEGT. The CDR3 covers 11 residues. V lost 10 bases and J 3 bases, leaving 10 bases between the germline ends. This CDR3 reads CANLQDYEQYV. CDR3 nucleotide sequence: TGTGCCAACCTGCAGGACTACGAGCAGTACGTC.

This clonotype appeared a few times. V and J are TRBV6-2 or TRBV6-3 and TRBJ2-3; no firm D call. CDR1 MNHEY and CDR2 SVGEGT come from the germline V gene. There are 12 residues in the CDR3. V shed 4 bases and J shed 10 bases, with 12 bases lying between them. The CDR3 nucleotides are TGTGCCAGCAGTTCGCACCCAACTTCGCAGTATTTT. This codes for CASSSHPTSQYF.

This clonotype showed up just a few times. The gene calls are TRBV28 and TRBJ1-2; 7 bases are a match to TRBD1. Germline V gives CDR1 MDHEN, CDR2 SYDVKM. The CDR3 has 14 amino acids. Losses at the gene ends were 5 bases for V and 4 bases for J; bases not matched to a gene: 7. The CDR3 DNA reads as TGTGCCAGCAGTCCGGGGACAGAACCCTATGGCTACACCTTC. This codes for CASSPGTEPYGYTF.

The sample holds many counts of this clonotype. The CDR3 sequence is CASSGRTSAYEQYF. The CDR3 DNA sequence: TGTGCCAGCAGTGGAAGGACTAGCGCATACGAGCAGTACTTC. V usage is TRBV27 and J usage is TRBJ2-7; TRBD2 matches 9 bases. This CDR3 region has 14 residues. Germline V lookup: CDR1 MNHEY, CDR2 SMNVEV (reference sequence). Losses at the gene ends were 5 bases for V and 4 bases for J; bases not matched to a gene: 6.